The 25 T cell receptor beta chains below come from one sample, sequenced in a study of T cells in women clearing cervical HPV infection. Using immunoSEQ multiplex PCR, the repertoire was profiled, and TCRdb retains in-frame clones only, with some absent. In total, the table holds over 30,000 clones. The material sequenced was blood buffy coat. The receptors come from a woman between 18 and 75 years old with a cervical HPV16 infection that either progressed to CIN3+ or cleared (not recorded which).

Note on this clone: The CDR3 goes on 3 residues after the read ends, and that part is filled in from the germline J gene. This rearrangement joins TRBV5-1 to TRBJ2-3; D gene ambiguous. Between the trimmed V and J ends, which lost 0 bases and 5 bases, there was a span of 10 bases. The CDR3 contains 14 residues. Per germline, CDR1 SGHRS and CDR2 YFSETQ. CDR3 bases read: TGCGCCAGCAGCTTGGGCGTTAATAAAGATACG. This sequence encodes CASSLGVNKDT. The full-length CDR3 reads as CASSLGVNKDTQYF.

Comment on this clone: The sequenced fragment ends 3 residues before the CDR3 boundary, so the rest is inferred from the germline J gene. The V and J genes are TRBV7-9 and TRBJ2-2; D possibly corresponds to TRBD2 (6 bases). Per germline, CDR1 SEHNR and CDR2 FQNEAQ (reference sequence). The length of the CDR3 is 13 residues. The germline V and J ends were trimmed by 2 bases and 5 bases, with 6 bases remaining between them. The part of the CDR3 DNA that was read is TGTGCCAGCAGCTTACGGGGGACCGGGGAG. It is translated as CASSLRGTGE. The whole CDR3 is CASSLRGTGELFF.

As to this clone: The read is 3 residues too short to cover the CDR3 end, so that end is filled in from the germline J gene. V is TRBV7-9 and J is TRBJ2-4; possibly TRBD1 for D (7 bases). The CDR3 length is 14 residues. Germline V gene data show CDR1 as SEHNR and CDR2 as FQNEAQ (reference sequence). The sequenced part of the CDR3 DNA is TGTGCCAGCAGCGCCGCGGAGGGGGCATATGGT. Protein product: CASSAAEGAYG. The whole CDR3 reads CASSAAEGAYGQYF.

Concerning this clone itself: The read terminates 3 residues before the CDR3 end, so the remaining end is supplied by the germline J gene. The chain is built from TRBV2 and TRBJ1-2, with D perhaps TRBD1 (6 bases). The CDR3 spans 13 residues. Trimming took off 5 bases at V and 7 bases at J, with 14 bases between the two ends. Germline V gene lookup returns CDR1 SNHLY and CDR2 FYNNEI. The CDR3: CASSPPDSAGYTF. The DNA read from the CDR3 is TGTGCCAGCAGTCCCCCGGACAGTGCTGGC.

A remark on this clone: The CDR3 goes on 3 residues after the read ends, and that part is filled in from the germline J gene. The gene calls are TRBV20-1 and TRBJ2-4; 8 bases map to TRBD1. The CDR3 runs 13 residues. Per the germline V gene, CDR1 is DFQATT and CDR2 is SNEGSKA (reference sequence). The V segment lost 8 bases and the J segment 1 base; nucleotides outside the gene matches: 4. CDR3 sequence: CSFRDRAKNIQYF. Partial CDR3 DNA: TGCAGTTTCCGGGACAGGGCCAAAAACATT.

A note on this clone: The CDR3 goes on 3 residues after the read ends, and that part is filled in from the germline J gene. The rearrangement links TRBV20-1 to TRBJ2-1; maybe TRBD2 (6 bases). The germline CDR1 and CDR2 sequences are DFQATT and SNEGSKA (reference sequence). The ends were cut back, 5 bases at V and 2 bases at J, with 10 bases in the middle. This CDR3 spans 13 amino acids. The sequenced CDR3 bases are TGCAGTGCTTGGGACTTAACCTACAATGAG. Its translation: CSAWDLTYNE. The entire CDR3 reads CSAWDLTYNEQFF.

As for this clone: Coverage ceases 3 residues before the CDR3 finishes, and the germline J gene fills in the end. The V call is TRBV11-2, the J call TRBJ2-7; 11 positions agree with TRBD1. Germline-derived CDR1 and CDR2 are SGHAT and FQNNGV. This CDR3 has 15 residues. Losses at the gene ends were 3 bases for V and 3 bases for J; bases not matched to a gene: 4. The chain's CDR3 is CASSFGTGGYYEQYF. Partial CDR3 DNA: TGTGCCAGCAGCTTTGGGACAGGGGGGTACTACGAG.

Remarks on this clone: The CDR3 end falls 3 residues outside the read, so it is completed with the germline J gene. The rearrangement joins TRBV7-9 to TRBJ2-7, with D perhaps matching TRBD2 (7 bases). The V end was cut by 3 bases, the J end by 2 bases, with 11 bases between. Germline values: CDR1 SEHNR, CDR2 FQNEAQ (reference sequence). The CDR3 sequence is 14 residues long. The CDR3 DNA, read in part, is TGTGCCAGCAGCTTCGGAGGGGGGGCCTACGAG. It codes for CASSFGGGAYE. The complete CDR3 protein is CASSFGGGAYEQYF.

Turning to this clone: The CDR3 end lies 3 residues beyond the end of the read and is filled in from the germline J gene. The chain couples TRBV19 to TRBJ2-7; 7 bases map to TRBD1. V dropped 6 bases and J dropped 6; count of bases not matched to a gene: 11. Looked up from germline, CDR1 is LNHDA and CDR2 is SQIVND (reference sequence). This CDR3 is 14 amino acids long. The chain's CDR3 is CASRARGPAGEQYF. The CDR3 DNA, read in part, is TGTGCCAGTAGGGCTAGGGGGCCGGCTGGCGAG.

Note on this clone: With the read ending 3 residues before the CDR3 end, the germline J gene is used to fill in that end. The rearrangement uses TRBV5-1 and TRBJ2-3, with a weak D call TRBD2 (6 bases). Trimming stripped 4 bases from V and 5 bases from J, with 14 bases between. From germline, CDR1 is SGHRS and CDR2 YFSETQ. The CDR3 runs to 14 residues. This chain's CDR3 is CASSQSGGLDTQYF. The DNA read from the CDR3 is TGCGCCAGCAGCCAGTCCGGGGGTTTAGATACG.

For this clone: From the germline J gene comes the end of the CDR3, since the read stops 3 residues before it. The rearrangement links TRBV5-4 to TRBJ2-3; 9 bases fit TRBD1. V was clipped by 2 bases and J by 5 bases; unmatched bases: 3. The CDR3 contains 14 residues. Germline V gives CDR1 SGHNT, CDR2 YYREEE (reference sequence). The sequenced CDR3 bases are TGTGCCAGCAGCTTACAGGGGGCAGGAGATACG. Amino acids: CASSLQGAGDT. Given in full, the CDR3 is CASSLQGAGDTQYF.

Notes on this clone: Read coverage stops 3 residues before the CDR3 terminus; the germline J gene supplies the remainder. The genes are TRBV25-1 and TRBJ2-7, with D unclear. Germline CDR1 MGHDK, CDR2 SYGVNS. The length of the CDR3 is 11 residues. With 7 bases removed from V and 4 bases from J, the gap between germline ends came to 8 bases. CDR3 loop: CASNQGYEQYF. The covered CDR3 bases are TGTGCCAGCAATCAAGGTTACGAG.

About this clone itself: The sequenced fragment ends 3 residues before the CDR3 boundary, so the rest is inferred from the germline J gene. The chain is built from TRBV2 and TRBJ2-3, with D uncertain. This CDR3 contains 12 residues. Trimming stripped 6 bases from V and 5 bases from J, with 9 bases between. The germline V gene encodes CDR1 SNHLY and CDR2 FYNNEI. The sequenced part of the CDR3 DNA is TGTGCCAGCAGAGAAAGGCTAGATACG. It yields the protein CASRERLDT. The whole CDR3 sequence reads CASRERLDTQYF.

As for this clone: Coverage ceases 3 residues before the CDR3 finishes, and the germline J gene fills in the end. The chain has TRBV10-3 and TRBJ2-1; D tentatively reads TRBD1 or TRBD2 (5 bases each). Germline loops: CDR1 ENHRY, CDR2 SYGVKD. The ends were cut back, 0 bases at V and 8 bases at J, with 14 bases in the middle. The CDR3 totals 15 residues. The covered CDR3 bases are TGTGCCATCAGTGAGTCGGATGAGGGGCTCGATGAG. Amino acids: CAISESDEGLDE. The full CDR3 reads CAISESDEGLDEQFF.

Comments on this clone: The missing CDR3 end, 3 residues past where the read stops, is filled in from the germline J gene. The V gene is TRBV7-6, the J gene TRBJ1-1; tentatively, D is TRBD1 (5 bases). Trimming removed 5 bases from V and 7 bases from J, with 20 bases in between. The V gene's germline CDR1 is SGHVS and CDR2 FNYEAQ. This CDR3 has 15 residues. The CDR3 DNA, read in part, is TGTGCCAGCAGCCTAAAAGGCAGGGAAATGGATGAA. Amino acids: CASSLKGREMDE. The full CDR3 protein is CASSLKGREMDEAFF.

Note on this clone: Coverage ceases 3 residues before the CDR3 finishes, and the germline J gene fills in the end. This chain joins TRBV7-3 and TRBJ2-1; 7 bases align to TRBD2. CDR1 and CDR2 from the germline V gene are SGHTA and FQGTGA. The CDR3 totals 14 residues. With V trimmed by 3 bases and J by 9 bases, 8 bases remained unmatched. The CDR3 bases that were read are TGTGCCAGCAGCTTCATCCCCGCTAGCGGTGAG. This translates into CASSFIPASGE. The CDR3 in full is CASSFIPASGEQFF. Variable domain in full (rest from reference TRBV7-3 and TRBJ2-1): GAGVSQTPSNKVTEKGKYVELRCDPISGHTALYWYRQSLGQGPEFLIYFQGTGAADDSGLPNDRFFAVRPEGSVSTLKIQRTERGDSAVYLCASSFIPASGEQFFGPGTRLTVL.

To note about this clone: The read terminates 3 residues before the CDR3 end, so the remaining end is supplied by the germline J gene. Other DNA sequences from this sample encode an identical CDR3 as well. The rearrangement uses TRBV11-2 and TRBJ2-3; 8 bases are shared with TRBD2. Germline values: CDR1 SGHAT, CDR2 FQNNGV. Trimming removed 5 bases from V and 3 bases from J; junction bases left unmatched: 4. The CDR3 runs 14 residues. CDR3 sequence: CASSPGLATDTQYF. CDR3 bases read: TGTGCCAGCAGCCCCGGACTAGCAACAGATACG.

For this clone: The CDR3 goes on 3 residues after the read ends, and that part is filled in from the germline J gene. V usage is TRBV7-9 and J usage is TRBJ1-2; the D is unclear. Germline CDR1 SEHNR, CDR2 FQNEAQ (reference sequence). The CDR3 has 12 amino acids. The CDR3 DNA, read in part, is TGTGCCAGCAGTCCGTACTACAATGAC. It yields the protein CASSPYYND. The whole CDR3 protein is CASSPYYNDYTF.

With respect to this clone: The read halts 3 residues ahead of the CDR3 end, with the missing end drawn from the germline J gene. The chain is built from TRBV5-1 and TRBJ2-1; 8 bases map to TRBD2. Germline V gives CDR1 SGHRS, CDR2 YFSETQ. J lost 5 bases, V lost 5 bases, and 9 bases had no gene match. The CDR3 spans 15 residues. The CDR3 protein is CASRLLAERDNEQFF. The covered CDR3 bases are TGCGCCAGCAGATTACTAGCGGAGAGGGACAATGAG.

CDR3 DNA (partial): TGTGCCAGCAGTTCCAACTACGAG. This translates into CASSSNYE. Given in full, the CDR3 is CASSSNYEQYF. J is TRBJ2-7 and V is TRBV28; D unclear. The read halts 3 residues ahead of the CDR3 end, with the missing end drawn from the germline J gene. V was pared by 4 bases and J by 3 bases, with 4 bases between. CDR1 MDHEN and CDR2 SYDVKM come from the germline V gene. This CDR3 is built from 11 residues.

For this clone: The read ends 3 residues shy of where the CDR3 ends; the end is completed using the germline J gene. The chain couples TRBV30 to TRBJ1-2, with a tentative D call TRBD1 (6 bases). The CDR3 runs to 13 residues. The V gene's germline CDR1 is GTSNPN and CDR2 SVGIG (reference sequence). Trimming cost V 2 bases and J 6 bases, with 13 bases left between them. The DNA read from the CDR3 is TGTGCCTGGAGTCCAGGGGCAGGGGATGGC. Translated: CAWSPGAGDG. The full CDR3 protein reads CAWSPGAGDGYTF.

With respect to this clone: The missing CDR3 end, 3 residues past where the read stops, is filled in from the germline J gene. The chain carries TRBV7-2 and TRBJ1-2, with D hard to call. CDR3 size: 14 residues. CDR1 and CDR2 from the germline V gene are SGHTA and FQGNSA. The CDR3 loop is CASSLTIAEGDYTF. The CDR3 DNA, read in part, is TGTGCCAGCAGCTTAACCATAGCGGAAGGTGAC. Together with reference TRBV7-2 and TRBJ1-2, the CDR3 gives the full variable domain: GAGVSQSPSNKVTEKGKDVELRCDPISGHTALYWYRQSLGQGLEFLIYFQGNSAPDKSGLPSDRFSAERTGGSVSTLTIQRTQQEDSAVYLCASSLTIAEGDYTFGSGTRLTVV.

The part of the CDR3 DNA that was read is TGTGCCAGTAGTACCCCCGGGGAGACC. It translates to CASSTPGET. The entire CDR3 sequence reads CASSTPGETQYF. The chain joins TRBV19 to TRBJ2-5; D is unclear. The read ends 3 residues before the CDR3 terminus; that terminus is restored from the germline J gene. Germline assignment: CDR1 LNHDA and CDR2 SQIVND (reference sequence). The CDR3 totals 12 residues. V gave up 4 bases and J gave up 5 bases, with 8 bases separating them. The whole variable domain, filled in from reference TRBV19 and TRBJ2-5, reads DGGITQSPKYLFRKEGQNVTLSCEQNLNHDAMYWYRQDPGQGLRLIYYSQIVNDFQKGDIAEGYSVSREKKESFPLTVTSAQKNPTAFYLCASSTPGETQYFGPGTRLLVL.

As regards this clone: The read ends 3 residues early relative to the CDR3; the germline J gene fills the gap. The V gene is TRBV19, the J gene TRBJ2-7; 12 nucleotides line up with TRBD2. J was trimmed by 1 base and V by 5 bases; bases with no gene match: 3. CDR3 length: 15 amino acids. Germline V gene data show CDR1 as LNHDA and CDR2 as SQIVND (reference sequence). Partial CDR3 DNA: TGTGCCAGTAGTTGGACTAGCGGGACTTCCTACGAG. This encodes CASSWTSGTSYE. The whole CDR3 sequence is CASSWTSGTSYEQYF.

In the case of this clone: Sequencing ends 3 residues short of the CDR3 end; the germline J gene provides the rest. The chain carries TRBV5-4 and TRBJ1-6, with 8 bases fitting TRBD1. Germline-derived CDR1 and CDR2 are SGHNT and YYREEE (reference sequence). Trimming at V came to 4 bases and at J to 7 bases, leaving 7 bases not matched to a gene. CDR3 size: 15 residues. The CDR3 DNA, read in part, is TGTGCCAGCAGCGCCGTGGACAGGGTGAATTCACCC. This codes for CASSAVDRVNSP. In full, the CDR3 is CASSAVDRVNSPLHF. The entire variable domain, with the rest obtained from reference TRBV5-4 and TRBJ1-6, is as follows: ETGVTQSPTHLIKTRGQQVTLRCSSQSGHNTVSWYQQALGQGPQFIFQYYREEENGRGNFPPRFSGLQFPNYSSELNVNALELDDSALYLCASSAVDRVNSPLHFGNGTRLTVT.